This TCR beta chain was identified in a study of identical twins. Study-wide points: Out-of-frame beta sequences exhibited a weaker degree of excess twin sharing.

Germline assignment: CDR1 SGDLS and CDR2 YYNGEE. The length of the CDR3 is 17 residues. V was pared by 4 bases and J by 0 bases, with 14 bases between. Comments on this clonotype: Its antigen remains unidentified.

A universal primer site was incorporated via template switching, and the cDNA contained unique molecular identifiers. Via MiXCR, TCRdb re-called the 5' RACE reads, giving one row per CDR3 protein. The sample has fewer than 900,000 distinct CDR3 sequences, about 20% seen once. These records were also assigned to another study, of T cells expressing NK-cell markers. This second study notes: The CD3+CD56-NKG2C+ fraction was also led by these clonotypes in a few donors.

Sample: PBMCs. The receptor comes from a woman aged 18-29 years in good health. The chain is built from TRBV9 and TRBJ2-6; D is possibly TRBD2 (5 bases). CDR3 sequence: CASSPSRRSSGANVLTF. In DNA, the CDR3 is TGTGCCAGCAGCCCGTCGCGGAGGAGCTCTGGGGCCAACGTCCTGACTTTC.